This T cell receptor (beta chain) was observed in a study of metastatic and nonmetastatic thyroid tumors. CDR1 and CDR2 (germline): WSHSY, SAAADI. CDR3 size: 13 residues. The V end was cut by 2 bases, the J end by 5 bases, with 9 bases between. This clone was detected many times. All patients reached thyroid surgery having received no treatment beforehand. Using MiXCR, TCRdb re-called clones from the PCR reads. The sample holds 35,000 to 50,000 clones, approximately 4.1% seen once. The rearrangement uses TRBV10-2 and TRBJ2-5; D tentatively reads TRBD1 or TRBD2 (5 bases each). Material: blood. The clonotype was recovered from a female donor with papillary thyroid cancer or a benign thyroid nodule (not recorded which). Some clones in this sample may be carry-over from other donors' samples. For the CDR3, the DNA is TGCGCCAGCAGTGAGGGGGACGGCGAGACCCAGTACTTC. Translated: CASSEGDGETQYF.